This T cell receptor beta chain was observed in a study of blood T cell repertoires in COVID-19. Study details: The United States, Italy and Spain provided the acute and convalescent COVID-19 samples. In each case, the material was cDNA or gDNA derived from T cells, B-cell-depleted T cells, or PBMCs.

The authors' processing: Amplification of reference gene primers was used by the study to estimate nucleated cell counts. The table came from immunoSEQ multiplex PCR; TCRdb's copy has only in-frame clones and leaves some out. Clone size and the V and J calls come from that table; the DNA yielded D and trimming. The sample shows roughly 58,000 clones, less than 85% of them seen only once. Germline V gives CDR1 SGHNT, CDR2 YYREEE (reference sequence). There are 16 residues in the CDR3. Trimming stripped 3 bases from V and 6 bases from J, with 19 bases between. This TCR was sampled from a man in his 70s with active COVID-19. This chain uses TRBV5-4 with TRBJ2-1, with D tentatively TRBD1 (6 bases). Sequencing was carried out using peripheral blood. The DNA of the CDR3 is TGTGCCAGCAGCTCCCCTTCGTCGGGACAATTCAATGAGCAGTTCTTC. This codes for CASSSPSSGQFNEQFF. The full variable domain, in which reference TRBV5-4 and TRBJ2-1 provide the parts outside the CDR3, is ETGVTQSPTHLIKTRGQQVTLRCSSQSGHNTVSWYQQALGQGPQFIFQYYREEENGRGNFPPRFSGLQFPNYSSELNVNALELDDSALYLCASSSPSSGQFNEQFFGPGTRLTVL.